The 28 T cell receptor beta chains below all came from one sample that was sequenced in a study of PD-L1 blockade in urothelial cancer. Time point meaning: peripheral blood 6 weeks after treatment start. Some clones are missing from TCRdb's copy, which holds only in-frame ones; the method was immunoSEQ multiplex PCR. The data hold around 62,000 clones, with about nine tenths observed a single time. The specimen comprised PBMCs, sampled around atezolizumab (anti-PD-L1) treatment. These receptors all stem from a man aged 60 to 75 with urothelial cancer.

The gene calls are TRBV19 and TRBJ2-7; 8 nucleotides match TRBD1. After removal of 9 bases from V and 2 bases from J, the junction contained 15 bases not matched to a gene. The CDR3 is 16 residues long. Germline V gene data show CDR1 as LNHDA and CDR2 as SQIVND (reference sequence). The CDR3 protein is CASRRTSGTGAYEQYF. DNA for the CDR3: TGTGCCAGCCGGAGGACCTCCGGGACAGGAGCCTACGAGCAGTACTTC.

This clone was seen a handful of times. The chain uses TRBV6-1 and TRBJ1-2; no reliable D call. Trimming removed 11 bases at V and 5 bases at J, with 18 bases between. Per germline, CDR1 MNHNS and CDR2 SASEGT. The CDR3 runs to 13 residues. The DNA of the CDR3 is TGTGCCTTCTCAATGAGTGGACTGTATGGCTACACCTTC. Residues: CAFSMSGLYGYTF.

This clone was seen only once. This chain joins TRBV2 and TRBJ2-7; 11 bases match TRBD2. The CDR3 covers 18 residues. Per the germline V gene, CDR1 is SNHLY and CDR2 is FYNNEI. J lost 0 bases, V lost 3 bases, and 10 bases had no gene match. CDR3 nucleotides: TGTGCCAGCAGTGACTGGCTAGCGGGGGGCCTAAGCTCCTACGAGCAGTACTTC. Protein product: CASSDWLAGGLSSYEQYF.

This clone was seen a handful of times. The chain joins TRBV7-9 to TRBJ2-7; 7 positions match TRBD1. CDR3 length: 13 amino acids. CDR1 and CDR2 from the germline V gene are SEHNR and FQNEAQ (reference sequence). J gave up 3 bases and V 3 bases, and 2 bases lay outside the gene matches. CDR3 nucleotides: TGTGCCAGCAGCTTGGGACAGTTCTACGAGCAGTACTTC. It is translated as CASSLGQFYEQYF.

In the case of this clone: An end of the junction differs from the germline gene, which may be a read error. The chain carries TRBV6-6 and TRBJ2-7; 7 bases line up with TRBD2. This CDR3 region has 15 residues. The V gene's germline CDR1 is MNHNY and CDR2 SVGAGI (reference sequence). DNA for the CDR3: TGTGCCAGCAGCTACTCGGGGGGACTATCCTACGAGCAGTACTTC. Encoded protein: CASSYSGGLSYEQYF.

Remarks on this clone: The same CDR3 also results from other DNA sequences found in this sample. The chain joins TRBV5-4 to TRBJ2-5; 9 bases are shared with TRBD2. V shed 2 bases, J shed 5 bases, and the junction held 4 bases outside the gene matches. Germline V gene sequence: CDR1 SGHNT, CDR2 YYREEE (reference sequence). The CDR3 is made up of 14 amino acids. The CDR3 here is CASSLASGEETQYF. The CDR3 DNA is TGTGCCAGCAGCTTAGCTAGCGGGGAGGAGACCCAGTACTTC.

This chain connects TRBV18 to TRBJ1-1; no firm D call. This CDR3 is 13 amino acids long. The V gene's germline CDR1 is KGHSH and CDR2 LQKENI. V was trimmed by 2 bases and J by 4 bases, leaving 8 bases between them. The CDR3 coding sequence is TGTGCCAGCTCACCATCGACTTCCACTGAAGCTTTCTTT. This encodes CASSPSTSTEAFF. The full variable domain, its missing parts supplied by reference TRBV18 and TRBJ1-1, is NAGVMQNPRHLVRRRGQEARLRCSPMKGHSHVYWYRQLPEEGLKFMVYLQKENIIDESGMPKERFSAEFPKEGPSILRIQQVVRGDSAAYFCASSPSTSTEAFFGQGTRLTVV.

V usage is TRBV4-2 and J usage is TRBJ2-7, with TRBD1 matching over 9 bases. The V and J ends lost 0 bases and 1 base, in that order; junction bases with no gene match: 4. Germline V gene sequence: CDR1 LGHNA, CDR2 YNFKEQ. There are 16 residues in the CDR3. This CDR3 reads CASSQEGTGWSYEQYF. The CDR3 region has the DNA TGTGCCAGCAGCCAAGAGGGGACAGGGTGGTCCTACGAGCAGTACTTC.

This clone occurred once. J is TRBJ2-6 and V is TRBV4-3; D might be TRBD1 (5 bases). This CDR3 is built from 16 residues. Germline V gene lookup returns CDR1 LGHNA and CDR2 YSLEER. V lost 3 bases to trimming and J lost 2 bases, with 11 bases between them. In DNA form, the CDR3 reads TGCGCCAGCAGCCAGCGCAGGGAAACTGGGGCCAACGTCCTGACTTTC. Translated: CASSQRRETGANVLTF.

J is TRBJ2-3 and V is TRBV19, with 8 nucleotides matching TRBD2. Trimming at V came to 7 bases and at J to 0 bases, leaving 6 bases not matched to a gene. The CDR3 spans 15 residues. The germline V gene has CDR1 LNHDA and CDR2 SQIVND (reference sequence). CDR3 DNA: TGTGCCAGTACCCTTTCGGGGGGGAGCACAGATACGCAGTATTTT. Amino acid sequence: CASTLSGGSTDTQYF.

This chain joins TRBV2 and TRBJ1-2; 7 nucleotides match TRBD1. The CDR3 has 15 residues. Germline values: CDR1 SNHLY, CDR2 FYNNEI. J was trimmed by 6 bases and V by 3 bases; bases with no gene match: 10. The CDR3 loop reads CASSEGQFEGHGYTF. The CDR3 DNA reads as TGTGCCAGCAGTGAGGGACAGTTTGAAGGCCATGGCTACACCTTC.

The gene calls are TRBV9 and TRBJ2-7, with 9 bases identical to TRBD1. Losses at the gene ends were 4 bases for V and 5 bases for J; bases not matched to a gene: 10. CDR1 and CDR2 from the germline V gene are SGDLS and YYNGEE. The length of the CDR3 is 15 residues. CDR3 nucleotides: TGTGCCAGCAGCTCTCCGGGACAGGGTTTACACGAGCAGTACTTC. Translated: CASSSPGQGLHEQYF.

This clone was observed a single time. CDR3 in amino acids: CASSLVRGEQFF. The CDR3 DNA reads TGTGCCAGTAGTTTAGTTAGGGGTGAGCAGTTCTTC. This chain uses TRBV19 with TRBJ2-1; D may be TRBD1 (5 bases). This CDR3 is 12 amino acids long. Trimming removed 5 bases from V and 9 bases from J, with 11 bases in between. Germline-derived CDR1 and CDR2 are LNHDA and SQIVND (reference sequence).

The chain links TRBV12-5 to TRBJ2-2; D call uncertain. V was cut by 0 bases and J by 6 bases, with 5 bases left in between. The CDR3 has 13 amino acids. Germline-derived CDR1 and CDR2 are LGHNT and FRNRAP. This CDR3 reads CASGLVTPGELFF. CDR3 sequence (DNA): TGTGCTAGTGGTTTGGTCACTCCCGGGGAGCTGTTTTTT.

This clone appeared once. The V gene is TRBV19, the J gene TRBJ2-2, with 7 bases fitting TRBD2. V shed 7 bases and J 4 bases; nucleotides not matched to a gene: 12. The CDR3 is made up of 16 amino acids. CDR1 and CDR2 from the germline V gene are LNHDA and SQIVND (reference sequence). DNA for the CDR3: TGTGCCAGTACCCTAGTGGGGAGGGAGGCCACCGGGGAGCTGTTTTTT. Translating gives CASTLVGREATGELFF.

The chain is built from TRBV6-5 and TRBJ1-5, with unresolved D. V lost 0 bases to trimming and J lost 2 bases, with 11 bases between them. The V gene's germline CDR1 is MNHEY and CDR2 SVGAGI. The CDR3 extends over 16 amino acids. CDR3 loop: CASSYSRAYGNQPQHF. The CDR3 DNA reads TGTGCCAGCAGTTACTCGCGGGCTTATGGCAATCAGCCCCAGCATTTT.

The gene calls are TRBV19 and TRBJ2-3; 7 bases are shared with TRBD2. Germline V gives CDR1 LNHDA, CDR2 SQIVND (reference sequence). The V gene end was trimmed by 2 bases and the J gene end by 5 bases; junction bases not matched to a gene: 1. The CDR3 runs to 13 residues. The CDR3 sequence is CASSITSVDTQYF. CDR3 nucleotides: TGTGCCAGTAGTATAACTAGCGTAGATACGCAGTATTTT.

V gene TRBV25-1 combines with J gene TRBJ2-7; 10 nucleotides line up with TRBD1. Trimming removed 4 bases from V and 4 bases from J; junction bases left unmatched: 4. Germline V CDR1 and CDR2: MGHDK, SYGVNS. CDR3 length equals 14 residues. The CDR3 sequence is CASSVDRGRYEQYF. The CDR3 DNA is TGTGCCAGCAGTGTAGACAGGGGGCGGTACGAGCAGTACTTC.

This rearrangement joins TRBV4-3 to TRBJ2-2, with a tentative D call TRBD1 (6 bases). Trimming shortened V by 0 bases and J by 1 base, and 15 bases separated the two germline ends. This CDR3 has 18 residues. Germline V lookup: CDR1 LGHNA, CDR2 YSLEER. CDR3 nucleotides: TGCGCCAGCAGCCAAGAGGTCGCAGGGGCCAAGAACACCGGGGAGCTGTTTTTT. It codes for CASSQEVAGAKNTGELFF.

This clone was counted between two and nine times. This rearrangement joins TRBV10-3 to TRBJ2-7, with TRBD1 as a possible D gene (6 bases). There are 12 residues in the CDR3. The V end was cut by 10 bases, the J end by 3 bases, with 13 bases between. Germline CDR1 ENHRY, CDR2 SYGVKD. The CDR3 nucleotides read TGTGCCACGAGGTTACAGGGCTACGAGCAGTACTTC. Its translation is CATRLQGYEQYF.

CDR3 region: CASSLSGGTSTYNEQFF. In DNA, the CDR3 is TGCGCCAGCAGCCTCTCGGGAGGGACTAGCACCTACAATGAGCAGTTCTTC. The rearrangement links TRBV4-3 to TRBJ2-1; TRBD2 aligns across 9 bases. The CDR3 has 17 amino acids. Germline V lookup: CDR1 LGHNA, CDR2 YSLEER. The ends lost 4 bases at V and 2 bases at J; junction bases unmatched: 9.

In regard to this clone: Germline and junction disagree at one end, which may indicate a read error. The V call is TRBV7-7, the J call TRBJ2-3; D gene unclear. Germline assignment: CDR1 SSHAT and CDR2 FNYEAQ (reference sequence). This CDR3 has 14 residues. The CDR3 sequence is CASSLGSNKDTQYF. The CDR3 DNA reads TGTGCTAGCAGCTTAGGGTCCAACAAGGATACGCAGTATTTT.

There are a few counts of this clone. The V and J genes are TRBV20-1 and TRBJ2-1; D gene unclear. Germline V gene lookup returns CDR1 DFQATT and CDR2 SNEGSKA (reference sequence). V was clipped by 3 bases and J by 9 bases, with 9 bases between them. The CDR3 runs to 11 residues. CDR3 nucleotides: TGCAGTGCTAGGGGCCCGGCTGAGCAGTTCTTC. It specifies CSARGPAEQFF.

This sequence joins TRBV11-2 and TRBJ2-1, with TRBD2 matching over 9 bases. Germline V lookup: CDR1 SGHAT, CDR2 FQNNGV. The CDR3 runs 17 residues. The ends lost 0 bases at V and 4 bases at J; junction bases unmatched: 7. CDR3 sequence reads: CASSLDLGAGGYNEQFF. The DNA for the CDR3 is TGTGCCAGCAGCTTAGATCTTGGCGCGGGGGGGTACAATGAGCAGTTCTTC.

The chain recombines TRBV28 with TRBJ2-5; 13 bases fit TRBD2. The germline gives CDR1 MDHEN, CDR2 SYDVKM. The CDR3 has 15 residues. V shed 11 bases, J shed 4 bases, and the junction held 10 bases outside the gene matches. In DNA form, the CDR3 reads TGTGCCGGAAGTGGACTAGCGGGAGACCGAGAGACCCAGTACTTC. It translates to CAGSGLAGDRETQYF.

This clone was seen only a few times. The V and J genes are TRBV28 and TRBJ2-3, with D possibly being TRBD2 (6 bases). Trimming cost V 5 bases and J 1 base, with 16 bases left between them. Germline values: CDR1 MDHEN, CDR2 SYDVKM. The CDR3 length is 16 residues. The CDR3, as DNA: TGTGCCAGCAGTAGAGGAGGGAGCTACGGCACAGATACGCAGTATTTT. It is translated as CASSRGGSYGTDTQYF.

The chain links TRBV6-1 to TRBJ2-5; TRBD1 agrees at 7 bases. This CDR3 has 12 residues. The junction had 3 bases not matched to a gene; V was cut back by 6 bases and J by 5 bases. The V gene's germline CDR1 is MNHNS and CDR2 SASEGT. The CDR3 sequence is CASRARGETQYF. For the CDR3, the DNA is TGTGCCAGCAGAGCCAGGGGGGAGACCCAGTACTTC.

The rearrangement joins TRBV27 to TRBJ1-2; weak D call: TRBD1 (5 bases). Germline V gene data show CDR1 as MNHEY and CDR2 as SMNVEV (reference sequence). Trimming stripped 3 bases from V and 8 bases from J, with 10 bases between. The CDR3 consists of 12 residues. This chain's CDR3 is CASSFSGFGYTF. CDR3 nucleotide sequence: TGTGCCAGCAGTTTTTCAGGGTTCGGCTACACCTTC.